This is a list of T cell receptor beta chains from one sample in a study of blood T cell repertoires in COVID-19. Sequenced by immunoSEQ multiplex PCR; TCRdb stores in-frame clones only, minus some. The table lists some 320,000 clones, 85% of them singletons. Sequencing used PBMCs or T cells enriched from blood (not recorded which). These receptors were collected from a woman younger than 45 who had been exposed to COVID-19. Each CDR3 is given with its conserved first and last residue. A D gene is named only where the DNA matches it firmly. Not all rows give a size; the values are once, few, many and, for expanded clones, a class.

CDR3nt | CDR3aa | j_gene | v_gene | len | d_gene | abundance
TGCGCCAGCAGGTTGGACCTCACTACTAAGGAGCAGTACTTC | CASRLDLTTKEQYF | TRBJ2-7 | TRBV5-1 | 14 | NA | NA
TGTGCTAGCGGCCGTATTATGGACAGGGACGGCTACACCTTC | CASGRIMDRDGYTF | TRBJ1-2 | TRBV12-5 | 14 | TRBD1 | NA
TGTGCCAGCACTACCACAGGGGCTACTGAAGCTTTCTTT | CASTTTGATEAFF | TRBJ1-1 | TRBV12-3/TRBV12-4 | 13 | TRBD1 | NA
TGTGCCAGCAGTTTATTGAACAGGGGAAGAGGGGGCTACACCTTC | CASSLLNRGRGGYTF | TRBJ1-2 | TRBV28 | 15 | TRBD1 | NA
TGTGCCAGCAGTGGCGCAGGGGACCCGTCTGGGGCCAACGTCCTGACTTTC | CASSGAGDPSGANVLTF | TRBJ2-6 | TRBV6-1 | 17 | NA | NA
TGTGCCAGCAGCCAAGAATTACAGCATAGCAATCAGCCCCAGCATTTT | CASSQELQHSNQPQHF | TRBJ1-5 | TRBV14 | 16 | NA | NA
TGTGCCAGCAGTCCCGGACAGGGCTCCTCCTACGAGCAGTACTTC | CASSPGQGSSYEQYF | TRBJ2-7 | TRBV27 | 15 | TRBD1 | NA
TGTGCCAGCAGTGAATACGGGATTAGTGAAAAACTGTTTTTT | CASSEYGISEKLFF | TRBJ1-4 | TRBV2 | 14 | NA | NA
TGTGCCAGCAGCTTAGCCGAAAGTGAGCCTGGAAACACCATATATTTT | CASSLAESEPGNTIYF | TRBJ1-3 | TRBV7-9 | 16 | NA | NA
TGTGCCAGCAGACAGGGATCAAAACTTGAAGCTTTCTTT | CASRQGSKLEAFF | TRBJ1-1 | TRBV12-3/TRBV12-4 | 13 | NA | NA
TGTGCCAGCAGCTTATCAGCGGGAGGCTCCTACAATGAGCAGTTCTTC | CASSLSAGGSYNEQFF | TRBJ2-1 | TRBV7-8 | 16 | TRBD2 | once
TGTGCCAGCAGCTTAAGGCCGGGACAGTTTTACTCTGGGGCCAACGTCCTGACTTTC | CASSLRPGQFYSGANVLTF | TRBJ2-6 | TRBV7-3 | 19 | TRBD1 | NA
TGCGCCAGCAGCTTGGACTCGTTTGAAAAACTGTTTTTT | CASSLDSFEKLFF | TRBJ1-4 | TRBV5-1 | 13 | NA | once
TGTGCCAGCAGTTTTTCGGAGACCCAGTACTTC | CASSFSETQYF | TRBJ2-5 | TRBV12-3/TRBV12-4 | 11 | NA | few
TGTGCCGTACAGGGGGCGAACTATGGCTACACCTTC | CAVQGANYGYTF | TRBJ1-2 | TRBV19 | 12 | TRBD1 | few
TGTGCCAGCAGTCCTAGCGGAGGTCCCTACAATGAGCAGTTCTTC | CASSPSGGPYNEQFF | TRBJ2-1 | TRBV2 | 15 | TRBD2 | NA
TGTGCCAGCAGTTTATCGGGAGGAAGCGCCTACGAGCAGTACTTC | CASSLSGGSAYEQYF | TRBJ2-7 | TRBV27 | 15 | NA | NA
TGTGCCAGCACCTCATGGGGGCCCAACTATGGCTACACCTTC | CASTSWGPNYGYTF | TRBJ1-2 | TRBV6-5 | 14 | NA | NA
TGTGCCAGCAGCACTGGACAGGGTCTGGGAAACACCATATATTTT | CASSTGQGLGNTIYF | TRBJ1-3 | TRBV28 | 15 | TRBD1 | NA
TGTGCCTGGAGGAAGGGGGACCTCTATGGCTACACCTTC | CAWRKGDLYGYTF | TRBJ1-2 | TRBV30 | 13 | NA | NA
TGTGCTAGTGGTTTCTCGACCAGGGGGCGAGAGACCCAGTACTTC | CASGFSTRGRETQYF | TRBJ2-5 | TRBV12-5 | 15 | TRBD1 | NA
TGTGCCAGCAGCGGCCCCGGGACCGGGGAGCTGTTTTTT | CASSGPGTGELFF | TRBJ2-2 | TRBV9 | 13 | NA | NA
TGTGCCAGCAGCCAATCGATACCGACAGGGCGCGAGACCCAGTACTTC | CASSQSIPTGRETQYF | TRBJ2-5 | TRBV27 | 16 | TRBD1 | NA
TGTGCCAGCAGTGTGGGGACTTTTCTCTACGAGCAGTACTTC | CASSVGTFLYEQYF | TRBJ2-7 | TRBV2 | 14 | NA | NA
TGTGCCAGCACCAGAGGACTAGCGCACAATGAGCAGTTCTTC | CASTRGLAHNEQFF | TRBJ2-1 | TRBV27 | 14 | TRBD2 | NA
TGCGCCAGCAGCCCGTCTGGGGGAGCGGGGATTAGCACAGATACGCAGTATTTT | CASSPSGGAGISTDTQYF | TRBJ2-3 | TRBV4-1 | 18 | TRBD2 | NA
TGTGCCATCAGTGCGGGAACAGCCACTCTGGGGGGCTACACCTTC | CAISAGTATLGGYTF | TRBJ1-2 | TRBV10-3 | 15 | NA | NA
TGTGCCAGCAGCCAAGCGGCTAGCGGGATCCCCGAGCAGTACTTC | CASSQAASGIPEQYF | TRBJ2-7 | TRBV4-2 | 15 | TRBD2 | NA
TGCGCCAGCAGCTTTCCTCATACTCTAGGGACAGGGGGCTACAATGAGCAGTTCTTC | CASSFPHTLGTGGYNEQFF | TRBJ2-1 | TRBV5-1 | 19 | TRBD1 | NA
TGTGCCAGCAGCGAACAGGGCTCTGGGGCCAACGTCCTGACTTTC | CASSEQGSGANVLTF | TRBJ2-6 | TRBV7-3 | 15 | NA | few
TGTGCCAGCTCACCCTTCGACAGCGGGAGGTCGGTTTTCAATGAGCAGTTCTTC | CASSPFDSGRSVFNEQFF | TRBJ2-1 | TRBV18 | 18 | TRBD2 | NA
TGTGCCAGCCCCTACGGAAACACCATATATTTT | CASPYGNTIYF | TRBJ1-3 | TRBV19 | 11 | NA | many
TGTGCCAGCAGTTCAAAAACGCGCGGGTACTCTGGGGCCAACGTCCTGACTTTC | CASSSKTRGYSGANVLTF | TRBJ2-6 | TRBV27 | 18 | NA | NA
TGTGCCAGCAGTGAACAGGGGATGAACACTGAAGCTTTCTTT | CASSEQGMNTEAFF | TRBJ1-1 | TRBV7-3 | 14 | TRBD1 | NA
TGTGCCAGCAGACGACAGGTTACCTACGAGCAGTACTTC | CASRRQVTYEQYF | TRBJ2-7 | TRBV6-5 | 13 | NA | NA
TGTGCCAGCAAGGATCGGGGGAAGCAGTACTTC | CASKDRGKQYF | TRBJ2-7 | TRBV28 | 11 | NA | NA
TGTGCCTGGTCGGGTCGACAGGTTGTTACCGGGGAGCTGTTTTTT | CAWSGRQVVTGELFF | TRBJ2-2 | TRBV30 | 15 | NA | once
TGTGCCAGCAGCCAGGTTGGAGGGATCACTGAAGCTTTCTTT | CASSQVGGITEAFF | TRBJ1-1 | TRBV3-1/TRBV3-2 | 14 | NA | NA
TGTGCCAGCAGCTTAATGGGACTAGAGTCTGCCGAGCAGTACTTC | CASSLMGLESAEQYF | TRBJ2-7 | TRBV7-6 | 15 | TRBD2 | once
TGTGCCAGCAGCTTAGGAGGCTCGGAAGTTCAAGCTGGCTACACCTTC | CASSLGGSEVQAGYTF | TRBJ1-2 | TRBV7-6 | 16 | NA | NA
TGTGCCTGGAGTGGACAGGTCAATCAGCCCCAGCATTTT | CAWSGQVNQPQHF | TRBJ1-5 | TRBV30 | 13 | NA | NA
TGTGCCAGCAGTTTACCCGCCCCGGACAGGGCCTATGGCTACACCTTC | CASSLPAPDRAYGYTF | TRBJ1-2 | TRBV28 | 16 | TRBD1 | NA
TGTGCCACCAGTGATTACAGGAACACCGGGGAGCTGTTTTTT | CATSDYRNTGELFF | TRBJ2-2 | TRBV24-1 | 14 | NA | once
TGTGCCAGCTCACCGCCGACCGGGGGCAATCAGCCCCAGCATTTT | CASSPPTGGNQPQHF | TRBJ1-5 | TRBV18 | 15 | NA | NA
TGTGCCTGGAGTGTACTCGGGACAGCGGACACCATATATTTT | CAWSVLGTADTIYF | TRBJ1-3 | TRBV30 | 14 | TRBD1 | NA
TGTGCCAGCAGCACCACCGGGACAGGGAGTGAAAAACTGTTTTTT | CASSTTGTGSEKLFF | TRBJ1-4 | TRBV6-6 | 15 | TRBD1 | NA
TGCAGTGCTAGTTCAGGGAGGATAGATACGCAGTATTTT | CSASSGRIDTQYF | TRBJ2-3 | TRBV20-1 | 13 | NA | few
TGTGCCTGGAGTAAGGACAGGGTGAACACTGAAGCTTTCTTT | CAWSKDRVNTEAFF | TRBJ1-1 | TRBV30 | 14 | TRBD1 | NA
TGTGCCAGCAGTACGACCCACCCTGGGGGCGGCTACACCTTC | CASSTTHPGGGYTF | TRBJ1-2 | TRBV2 | 14 | NA | NA
TGTGCCAGCTCACTACGAACCGGGACAGGAGACACTGAAGCTTTCTTT | CASSLRTGTGDTEAFF | TRBJ1-1 | TRBV18 | 16 | TRBD1 | NA
TGTGCCAGCAGTGAGAGAAACAGGGGACCAAATGAAAAACTGTTTTTT | CASSERNRGPNEKLFF | TRBJ1-4 | TRBV6-1 | 16 | TRBD1 | NA
TGTGCCAGCAGACTAGCGGGAGGCCCGAGGACCGGGGAGCTGTTTTTT | CASRLAGGPRTGELFF | TRBJ2-2 | TRBV27 | 16 | TRBD2 | NA